One and the same sample provided the 24 T cell receptor beta chains below, sequenced in a study of OX40 agonist ivuxolimab in advanced cancers. Assay used: immunoSEQ multiplex PCR; TCRdb lists only in-frame clones, some missing. The data contain 90,000 to 100,000 clones, 80% to 90% of them singletons. The sample consisted of CD4+ or CD8+ T cells sorted from blood, taken in a trial of the OX40 agonist ivuxolimab. These receptors came from an adult with an advanced solid tumor such as melanoma, head and neck, liver or kidney cancer.

CDR3 in amino acids: CASSHSNIPNEQFF. The CDR3 region has the DNA TGTGCCAGCAGCCACTCTAATATCCCCAATGAGCAGTTCTTC. This sequence joins TRBV14 and TRBJ2-1; D remains unclear. This CDR3 has 14 amino acids. V gave up 3 bases and J gave up 6 bases, with 12 bases separating them. CDR1 and CDR2 (germline): SGHDN, FVKESK.

This chain uses TRBV10-1 with TRBJ1-6, with D tentatively TRBD1 (5 bases). Germline CDR1 reads WNHNN; CDR2 reads SYGVQD (reference sequence). The V end lost 5 bases, the J end lost 8 bases, and 10 bases lay between the germline ends. This CDR3 spans 13 amino acids. This CDR3 is CASSTGVDSPLHF. CDR3 nucleotides: TGCGCCAGCAGTACGGGGGTCGATTCACCCCTCCACTTT.

The chain carries TRBV7-3 and TRBJ1-1; D is possibly TRBD1 (6 bases). The CDR3 is 14 amino acids. Per the germline V gene, CDR1 is SGHTA and CDR2 is FQGTGA. V was shortened by 6 bases and J by 4 bases, with 15 bases between the two germline ends. This CDR3 reads CASRQRGSSTEAFF. CDR3 bases: TGTGCCAGCAGACAAAGGGGGAGTAGCACTGAAGCTTTCTTT.

The CDR3 region is CASRPQVQPEAFF. CDR3 bases: TGTGCCAGCAGGCCACAGGTCCAGCCTGAAGCTTTCTTT. The chain carries TRBV6-1 and TRBJ1-1; D may be TRBD1 (5 bases). Germline lookup yields CDR1 MNHNS and CDR2 SASEGT. The CDR3 sequence is 13 residues long. Deletions cut 6 bases from V and 6 bases from J, with 14 bases between.

The V and J genes are TRBV7-9 and TRBJ2-7; D tentatively reads TRBD1 or TRBD2 (5 bases each). The CDR3 is made up of 13 amino acids. Germline CDR1 is SEHNR and CDR2 is FQNEAQ (reference sequence). V lost 5 bases, J lost 12 bases, and 20 bases lay in between. CDR3 nucleotides: TGTGCCAGCAGCCTCCAGGACACGGGGTATGGGTACTTC. As protein: CASSLQDTGYGYF.

V is TRBV6-1 and J is TRBJ2-2, with 8 bases identical to TRBD2. Germline loops: CDR1 MNHNS, CDR2 SASEGT. The CDR3 extends over 18 amino acids. The junction had 13 bases not matched to a gene; V was cut back by 0 bases and J by 7 bases. The CDR3 spells CASSEALVGGTSGGELFF. Written as DNA, the CDR3 is TGTGCCAGCAGTGAAGCGCTGGTGGGAGGGACTAGTGGCGGGGAGCTGTTTTTT.

The chain is built from TRBV19 and TRBJ2-1, with D possibly being TRBD2 (6 bases). CDR1 LNHDA and CDR2 SQIVND come from the germline V gene (reference sequence). The CDR3 length is 15 residues. Trimming pared 8 bases from V and 4 bases from J, leaving 18 bases between. The CDR3 spells CASGRTHLRYNEQFF. CDR3 in DNA: TGTGCCAGTGGGAGGACCCACCTCCGGTACAATGAGCAGTTCTTC.

This chain links TRBV6-1 with TRBJ1-1; the D is unclear. This CDR3 is built from 12 residues. In germline, CDR1 is MNHNS, CDR2 SASEGT. Deletions cut 6 bases from V and 0 bases from J, with 5 bases between. The CDR3 here is CASRELNTEAFF. CDR3 nucleotides: TGTGCCAGCAGGGAGCTGAACACTGAAGCTTTCTTT.

This clone turned up a few times. This chain joins TRBV6-1 and TRBJ1-1, with TRBD1 matching over 7 bases. Per the germline V gene, CDR1 is MNHNS and CDR2 is SASEGT. The CDR3 has 15 amino acids. V shed 4 bases and J 5 bases; nucleotides not matched to a gene: 10. The CDR3 DNA reads TGTGCCAGCAGTGCCATTTCAGGGGGAGAGACTGAAGCTTTCTTT. Its translation is CASSAISGGETEAFF.

This rearrangement joins TRBV15 to TRBJ1-2; 7 bases align to TRBD1. The J segment lost 2 bases and the V segment lost 8 bases, leaving 8 bases of the junction unmatched. The CDR3 contains 14 residues. Looked up from germline, CDR1 is LNHNV and CDR2 is YYDKDF (reference sequence). The CDR3 region is CATGTGELNYGYTF. CDR3 bases: TGTGCCACCGGCACAGGGGAACTCAACTATGGCTACACCTTC. The full variable domain, rest sourced from reference TRBV15 and TRBJ1-2, is DAMVIQNPRYQVTQFGKPVTLSCSQTLNHNVMYWYQQKSSQAPKLLFHYYDKDFNNEADTPDNFQSRRPNTSFCFLDIRSPGLGDTAMYLCATGTGELNYGYTFGSGTRLTVV.

This chain joins TRBV7-9 and TRBJ1-4; D unclear. The CDR3 has 12 residues. Between the trimmed V and J ends, which lost 5 bases and 5 bases, there was a span of 6 bases. The germline gives CDR1 SEHNR, CDR2 FQNEAQ (reference sequence). The CDR3 nucleotides read TGTGCCAGCAGCGGGCGGAATGAAAAACTGTTTTTT. Its translation is CASSGRNEKLFF.

The chain is built from TRBV7-9 and TRBJ1-1, with 9 bases lining up with TRBD1. Germline assignment: CDR1 SEHNR and CDR2 FQNEAQ (reference sequence). V trimming: 6 bases; J trimming: 6 bases; junction bases outside the gene matches: 8. The length of the CDR3 is 14 residues. CDR3 in amino acids: CASSFKDRGAEAFF. CDR3 sequence (DNA): TGTGCCAGCAGTTTTAAGGACAGGGGAGCTGAAGCTTTCTTT.

V gene TRBV5-8 combines with J gene TRBJ2-5; D remains ambiguous. Trimming pared 0 bases from V and 1 base from J, leaving 10 bases between. The CDR3 runs to 15 residues. Germline CDR1 SGHTS, CDR2 YDEGEE. The CDR3 DNA reads as TGTGCCAGCAGCTTGGCCGGGCAGAGCCAAGAGACCCAGTACTTC. Translated: CASSLAGQSQETQYF. Looking up the rest from reference TRBV5-8 and TRBJ2-5 gives the full variable domain: EAGVTQSPTHLIKTRGQQATLRCSPISGHTSVYWYQQALGLGLQFLLWYDEGEERNRGNFPPRFSGRQFPNYSSELNVNALELEDSALYLCASSLAGQSQETQYFGPGTRLLVL.

The chain couples TRBV7-2 to TRBJ2-7; perhaps TRBD2 as D (6 bases). Trimming removed 1 base from V and 7 bases from J, with 14 bases in between. Germline V gene sequence: CDR1 SGHTA, CDR2 FQGNSA. The CDR3 consists of 14 residues. Here the CDR3 reads CASSLGGGPSEQYV. In DNA, the CDR3 is TGTGCCAGCAGCTTAGGAGGAGGGCCGAGTGAGCAGTACGTC.

The rearrangement joins TRBV29-1 to TRBJ1-2, with D uncertain. V was shortened by 2 bases and J by 3 bases, with 10 bases between the two germline ends. This CDR3 is built from 13 residues. Looked up from germline, CDR1 is SQVTM and CDR2 is ANQGSEA. The CDR3: CSVENGADYGYTF. CDR3 bases: TGCAGCGTTGAAAATGGCGCGGACTATGGCTACACCTTC.

The chain employs TRBV6-6 and TRBJ2-2; D ambiguous. Germline V gives CDR1 MNHNY, CDR2 SVGAGI (reference sequence). With 6 bases removed from V and 5 bases from J, the gap between germline ends came to 16 bases. The CDR3 is 15 amino acids. The CDR3 nucleotides are TGTGCCAGCAGCCCCGCCGGTGTGGGAACCGGGGAGCTGTTTTTT. It translates to CASSPAGVGTGELFF.

The chain has TRBV28 and TRBJ1-4; possibly TRBD1 for D (5 bases). The germline V and J ends were trimmed by 2 bases and 0 bases, with 13 bases remaining between them. CDR3 length: 17 residues. Germline V lookup: CDR1 MDHEN, CDR2 SYDVKM. The CDR3: CASSLPQWGSTNEKLFF. The CDR3 bases are TGTGCCAGCAGTTTACCCCAGTGGGGCTCAACTAATGAAAAACTGTTTTTT.

The chain links TRBV5-1 to TRBJ2-7; D remains ambiguous. V lost 6 bases, J lost 5 bases, and 21 bases lay in between. The CDR3 runs 15 residues. CDR1 and CDR2 from the germline V gene are SGHRS and YFSETQ. In nucleotides, the CDR3 is TGCGCCAGCACTCCCATAGGGAACTACGTTCACGAGCAGTACTTC. Translation: CASTPIGNYVHEQYF.

The J gene is TRBJ1-3, the V gene TRBV28; 8 positions agree with TRBD1. V lost 4 bases, J lost 3 bases, and 17 bases stayed unmatched. This CDR3 is 19 amino acids long. The V gene's germline CDR1 is MDHEN and CDR2 SYDVKM. The CDR3 DNA reads as TGTGCCAGCAGTTCCCCCTGGGCCAGGCAGGGGGCGTATGGAAACACCATATATTTT. Its protein product is CASSSPWARQGAYGNTIYF.

V is TRBV19 and J is TRBJ2-6, with TRBD1 matching 7 bases. Losses at the gene ends were 4 bases for V and 2 bases for J; bases not matched to a gene: 11. The CDR3 extends over 18 amino acids. Germline V lookup: CDR1 LNHDA, CDR2 SQIVND (reference sequence). The CDR3 coding sequence is TGTGCCAGTAGTAGCAGACAGGGTCAAGGAACTGGGGCCAACGTCCTGACTTTC. Residues: CASSSRQGQGTGANVLTF.

V usage is TRBV18 and J usage is TRBJ2-7; TRBD2 matches at 12 bases. The V and J ends lost 6 bases and 4 bases, in that order; junction bases with no gene match: 7. Germline-derived CDR1 and CDR2 are KGHSH and LQKENI. There are 15 residues in the CDR3. The CDR3 is CASSSRGLAGYEQYF. Here the CDR3 DNA reads TGTGCCAGCTCCTCGAGAGGACTAGCGGGATACGAGCAGTACTTC. The full variable domain, completed using reference TRBV18 and TRBJ2-7, is NAGVMQNPRHLVRRRGQEARLRCSPMKGHSHVYWYRQLPEEGLKFMVYLQKENIIDESGMPKERFSAEFPKEGPSILRIQQVVRGDSAAYFCASSSRGLAGYEQYFGPGTRLTVT.

A single count supports this clone. The V call is TRBV7-9, the J call TRBJ2-5; D remains unclear. V dropped 7 bases and J dropped 4 bases, with 28 bases sitting between them. Germline V gene lookup returns CDR1 SEHNR and CDR2 FQNEAQ (reference sequence). CDR3 length equals 18 residues. CDR3 nucleotide sequence: TGTGCCAGCACCGTTGATAACCGTAGGCAACACGAAAGAGAGACCCAGTACTTC. It codes for CASTVDNRRQHERETQYF.

CDR3 sequence (DNA): TGTGCCAGCAGTCAACCGACAGGGTATGGCACCGGGGAGCTGTTTTTT. Its protein product is CASSQPTGYGTGELFF. This chain joins TRBV25-1 and TRBJ2-2, with TRBD1 matching over 7 bases. The CDR3 is 16 residues long. Germline lookup yields CDR1 MGHDK and CDR2 SYGVNS. Trimming removed 5 bases from V and 4 bases from J; junction bases left unmatched: 10.

As concerns this clone: The germline gene is not matched at one end of the junction; a read error may be the cause. This chain joins TRBV30 and TRBJ1-5; 8 bases map to TRBD1. Germline CDR1 and CDR2: GTSNPN and SVGIG (reference sequence). The CDR3 has 14 residues. CDR3: CAWSVLGSGTGPTF. CDR3 sequence (DNA): TGTGCCTGGAGTGTATTGGGCTCCGGGACAGGCCCTACCTTT.